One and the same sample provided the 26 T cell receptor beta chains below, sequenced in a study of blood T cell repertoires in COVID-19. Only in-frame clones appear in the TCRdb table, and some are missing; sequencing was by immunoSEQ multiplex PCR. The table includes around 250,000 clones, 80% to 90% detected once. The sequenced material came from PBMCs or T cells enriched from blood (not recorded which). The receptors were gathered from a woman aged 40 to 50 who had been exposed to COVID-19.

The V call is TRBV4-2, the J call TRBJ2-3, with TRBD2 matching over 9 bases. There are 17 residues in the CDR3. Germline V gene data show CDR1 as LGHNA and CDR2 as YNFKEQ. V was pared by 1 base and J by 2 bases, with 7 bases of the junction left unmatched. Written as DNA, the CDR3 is TGTGCCAGCAGCCAAGTAGGAGCGGGGGGCGTCACAGATACGCAGTATTTT. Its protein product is CASSQVGAGGVTDTQYF.

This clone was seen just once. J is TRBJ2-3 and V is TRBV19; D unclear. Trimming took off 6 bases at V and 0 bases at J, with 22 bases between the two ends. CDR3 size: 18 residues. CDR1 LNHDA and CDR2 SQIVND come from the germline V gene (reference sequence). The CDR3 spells CASRNSARVRISTDTQYF. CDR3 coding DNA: TGTGCCAGTAGAAATTCAGCCCGGGTACGGATAAGCACAGATACGCAGTATTTT. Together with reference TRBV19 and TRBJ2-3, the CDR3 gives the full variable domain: DGGITQSPKYLFRKEGQNVTLSCEQNLNHDAMYWYRQDPGQGLRLIYYSQIVNDFQKGDIAEGYSVSREKKESFPLTVTSAQKNPTAFYLCASRNSARVRISTDTQYFGPGTRLTVL.

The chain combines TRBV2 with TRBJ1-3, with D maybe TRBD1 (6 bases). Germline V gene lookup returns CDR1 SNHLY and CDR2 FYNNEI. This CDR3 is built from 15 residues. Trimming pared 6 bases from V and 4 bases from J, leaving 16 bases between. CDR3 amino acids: CASRNQGSEGNTIYF. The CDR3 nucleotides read TGTGCCAGCAGAAACCAGGGGTCGGAGGGAAACACCATATATTTT.

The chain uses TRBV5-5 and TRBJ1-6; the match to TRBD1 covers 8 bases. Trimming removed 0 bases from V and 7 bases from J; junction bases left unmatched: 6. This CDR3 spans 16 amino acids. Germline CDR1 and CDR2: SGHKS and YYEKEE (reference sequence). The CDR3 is CASSLAGTGKNSPLHF. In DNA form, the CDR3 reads TGTGCCAGCAGCTTGGCCGGGACAGGAAAAAATTCACCCCTCCACTTT. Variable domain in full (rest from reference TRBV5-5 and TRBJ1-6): DAGVTQSPTHLIKTRGQQVTLRCSPISGHKSVSWYQQVLGQGPQFIFQYYEKEERGRGNFPDRFSARQFPNYSSELNVNALLLGDSALYLCASSLAGTGKNSPLHFGNGTRLTVT.

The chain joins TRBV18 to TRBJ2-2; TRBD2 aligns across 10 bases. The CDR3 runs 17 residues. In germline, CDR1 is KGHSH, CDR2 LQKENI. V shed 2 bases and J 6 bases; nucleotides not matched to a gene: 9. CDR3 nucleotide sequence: TGTGCCAGCTCACCAGAACACCGGACTAGCGGCTCCGGGGAGCTGTTTTTT. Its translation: CASSPEHRTSGSGELFF.

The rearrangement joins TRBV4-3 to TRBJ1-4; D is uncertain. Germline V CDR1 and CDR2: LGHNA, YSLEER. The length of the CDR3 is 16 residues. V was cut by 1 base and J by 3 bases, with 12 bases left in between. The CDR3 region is CASSQGSGAPNEKLFF. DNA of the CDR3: TGCGCCAGCAGCCAAGGTAGCGGCGCTCCTAATGAAAAACTGTTTTTT.

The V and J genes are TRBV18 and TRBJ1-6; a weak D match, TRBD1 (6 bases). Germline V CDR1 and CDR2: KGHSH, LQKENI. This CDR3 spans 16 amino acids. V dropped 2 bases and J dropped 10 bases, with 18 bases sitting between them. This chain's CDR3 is CASSPVAGGSGSPLHF. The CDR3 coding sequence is TGTGCCAGCTCACCAGTGGCGGGGGGCTCGGGGTCACCCCTCCACTTT.

The CDR3 reads CASSQDPGTEAFF. The CDR3 DNA is TGTGCCAGCAGCCAAGATCCGGGCACTGAAGCTTTCTTT. The V call is TRBV4-2, the J call TRBJ1-1, with D unclear. The CDR3 runs 13 residues. The germline gives CDR1 LGHNA, CDR2 YNFKEQ. V lost 0 bases and J 4 bases, leaving 6 bases between the germline ends.

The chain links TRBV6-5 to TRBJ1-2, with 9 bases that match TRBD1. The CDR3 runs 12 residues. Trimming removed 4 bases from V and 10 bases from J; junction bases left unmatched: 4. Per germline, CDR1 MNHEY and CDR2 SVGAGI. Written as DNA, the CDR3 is TGTGCCAGCAGTTCTCGGGACAGGGCCTACACCTTC. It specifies CASSSRDRAYTF.

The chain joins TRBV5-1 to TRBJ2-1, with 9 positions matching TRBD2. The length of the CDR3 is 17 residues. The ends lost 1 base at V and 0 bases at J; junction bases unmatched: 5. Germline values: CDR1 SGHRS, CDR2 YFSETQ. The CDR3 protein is CASSLNSGGHSYNEQFF. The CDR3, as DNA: TGCGCCAGCAGCTTGAACAGCGGGGGGCACTCCTACAATGAGCAGTTCTTC.

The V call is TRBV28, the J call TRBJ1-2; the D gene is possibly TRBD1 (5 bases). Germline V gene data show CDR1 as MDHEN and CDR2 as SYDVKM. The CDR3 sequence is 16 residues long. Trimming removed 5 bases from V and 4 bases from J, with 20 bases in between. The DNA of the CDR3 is TGTGCCAGCAGTGACGATACGGGACGGACTATCTATGGCTACACCTTC. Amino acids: CASSDDTGRTIYGYTF.

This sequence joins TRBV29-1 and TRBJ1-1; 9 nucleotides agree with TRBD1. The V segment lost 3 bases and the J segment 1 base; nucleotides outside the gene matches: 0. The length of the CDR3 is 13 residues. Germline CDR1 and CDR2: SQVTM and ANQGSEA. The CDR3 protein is CSVEDRGNTEAFF. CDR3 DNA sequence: TGCAGCGTTGAGGACAGGGGGAACACTGAAGCTTTCTTT.

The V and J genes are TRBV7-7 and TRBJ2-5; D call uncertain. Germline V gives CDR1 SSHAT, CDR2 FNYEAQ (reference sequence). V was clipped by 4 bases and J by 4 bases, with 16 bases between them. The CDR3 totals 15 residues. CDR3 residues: CASSSSRSIGETQYF. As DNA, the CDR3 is TGTGCCAGCAGCTCCTCTAGGAGCATAGGAGAGACCCAGTACTTC.

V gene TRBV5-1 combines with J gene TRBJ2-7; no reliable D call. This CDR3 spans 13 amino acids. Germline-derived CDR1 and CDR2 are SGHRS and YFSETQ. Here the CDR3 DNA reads TGTGCCAGCAGCCCGGGTCCACGGTACGAGCAGTACGTC. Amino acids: CASSPGPRYEQYV.

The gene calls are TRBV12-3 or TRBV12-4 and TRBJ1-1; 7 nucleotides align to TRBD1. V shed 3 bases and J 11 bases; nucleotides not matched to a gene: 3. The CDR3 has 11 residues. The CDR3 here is CASSLGTAAFF. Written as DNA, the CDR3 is TGTGCCAGCAGTTTGGGGACAGCGGCTTTCTTT.

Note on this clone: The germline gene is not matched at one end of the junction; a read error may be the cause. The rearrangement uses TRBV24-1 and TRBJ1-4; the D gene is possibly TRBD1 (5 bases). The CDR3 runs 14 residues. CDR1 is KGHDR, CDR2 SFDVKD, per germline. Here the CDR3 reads CATSARGANEKLFF. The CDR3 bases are TGTGCCACCAGTGCGCGTGGGGCTAACGAAAAACTGTTTTTT.

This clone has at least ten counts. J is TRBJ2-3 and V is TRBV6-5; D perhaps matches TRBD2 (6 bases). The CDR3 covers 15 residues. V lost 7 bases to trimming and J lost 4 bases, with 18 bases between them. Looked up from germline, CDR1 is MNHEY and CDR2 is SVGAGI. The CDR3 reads CASILQDGGSDTQYF. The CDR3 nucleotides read TGTGCCAGCATCCTCCAGGACGGGGGATCAGATACGCAGTATTTT.

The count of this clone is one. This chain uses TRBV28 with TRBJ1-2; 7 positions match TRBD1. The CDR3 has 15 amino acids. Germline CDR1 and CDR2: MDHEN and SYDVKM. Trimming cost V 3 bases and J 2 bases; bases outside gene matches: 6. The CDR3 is CASSFLGQANYGYTF. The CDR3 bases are TGTGCCAGCAGTTTCCTCGGACAGGCGAACTATGGCTACACCTTC.

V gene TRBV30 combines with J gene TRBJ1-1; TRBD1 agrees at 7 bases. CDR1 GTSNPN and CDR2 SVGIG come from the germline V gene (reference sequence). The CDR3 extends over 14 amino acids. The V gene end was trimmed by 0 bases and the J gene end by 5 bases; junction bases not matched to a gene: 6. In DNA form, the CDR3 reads TGTGCCTGGAGTGTACAACAGGGGTGGACTGAAGCTTTCTTT. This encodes CAWSVQQGWTEAFF.

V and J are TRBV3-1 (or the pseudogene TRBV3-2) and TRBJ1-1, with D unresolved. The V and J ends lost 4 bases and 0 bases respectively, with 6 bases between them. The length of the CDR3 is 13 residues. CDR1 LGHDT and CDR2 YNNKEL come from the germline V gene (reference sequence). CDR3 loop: CASSRQMNTEAFF. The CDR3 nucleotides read TGTGCCAGCAGCCGTCAGATGAACACTGAAGCTTTCTTT.

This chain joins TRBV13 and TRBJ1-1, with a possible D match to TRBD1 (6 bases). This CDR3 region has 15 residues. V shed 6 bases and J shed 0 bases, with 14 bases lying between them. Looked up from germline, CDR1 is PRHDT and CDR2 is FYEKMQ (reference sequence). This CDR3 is CASRLRTVMNTEAFF. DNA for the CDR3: TGTGCCAGCAGACTTAGGACAGTCATGAACACTGAAGCTTTCTTT.

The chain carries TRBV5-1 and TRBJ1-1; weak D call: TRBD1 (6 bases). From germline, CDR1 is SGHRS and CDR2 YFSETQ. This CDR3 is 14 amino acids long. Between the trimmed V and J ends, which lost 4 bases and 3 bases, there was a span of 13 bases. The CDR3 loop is CASSKQDRHTEAFF. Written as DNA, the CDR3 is TGCGCCAGCAGCAAACAGGACAGACACACTGAAGCTTTCTTT. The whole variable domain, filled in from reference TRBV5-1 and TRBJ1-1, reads KAGVTQTPRYLIKTRGQQVTLSCSPISGHRSVSWYQQTPGQGLQFLFEYFSETQRNKGNFPGRFSGRQFSNSRSEMNVSTLELGDSALYLCASSKQDRHTEAFFGQGTRLTVV.

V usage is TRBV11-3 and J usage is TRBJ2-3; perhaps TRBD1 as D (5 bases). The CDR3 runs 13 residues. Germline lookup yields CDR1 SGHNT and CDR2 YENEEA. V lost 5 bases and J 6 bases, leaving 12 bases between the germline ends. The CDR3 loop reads CASSPNYRDTQYF. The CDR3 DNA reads TGTGCCAGCAGCCCTAACTACAGGGATACGCAGTATTTT.

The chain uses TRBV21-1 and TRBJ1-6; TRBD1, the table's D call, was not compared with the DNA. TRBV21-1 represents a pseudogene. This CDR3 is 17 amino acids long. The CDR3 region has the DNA TGTGCCAGCAGCATTCGGACAGGGGGTGCCCTTAATTCACCCCTCCACTTT. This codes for CASSIRTGGALNSPLHF.

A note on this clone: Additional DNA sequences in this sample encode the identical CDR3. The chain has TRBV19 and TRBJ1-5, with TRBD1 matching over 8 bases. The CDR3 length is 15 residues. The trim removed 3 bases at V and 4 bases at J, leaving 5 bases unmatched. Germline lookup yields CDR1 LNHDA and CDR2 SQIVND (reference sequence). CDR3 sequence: CASSIPGTGNQPQHF. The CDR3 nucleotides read TGTGCCAGTAGTATTCCCGGGACAGGTAATCAGCCCCAGCATTTT.

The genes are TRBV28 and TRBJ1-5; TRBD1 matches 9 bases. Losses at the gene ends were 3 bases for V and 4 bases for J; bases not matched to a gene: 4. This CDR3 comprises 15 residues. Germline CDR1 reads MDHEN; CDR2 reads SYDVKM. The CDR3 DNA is TGTGCCAGCAGTTTGTCAGGACAGGGGAATCAGCCCCAGCATTTT. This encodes CASSLSGQGNQPQHF.